Below are 9 T cell receptor beta chains sequenced from a single sample in a study of Ad26.COV2.S vaccination and SARS-CoV-2 variants. The treatment was: some 20 received Ad26.COV2.S at low or high dose, single or two shots; 5 received placebo; per-sample allocation not given. Sampling was performed 63 days after the first vaccine or placebo injection. Data came from immunoSEQ multiplex PCR; TCRdb stores just in-frame clones and leaves some out. Of roughly 500,000 clones listed, around nine tenths are singletons. This sample comprised peripheral blood, obtained in a trial of Ad26.COV2.S vaccine versus placebo. These receptors all come from a person aged 18 to 65 who received the Ad26.COV2.S COVID-19 vaccine or a placebo.

The chain recombines TRBV29-1 with TRBJ2-1, with a tentative D call TRBD2 (5 bases). The CDR3 runs 12 residues. V lost 6 bases, J lost 10 bases, and 16 bases lay in between. Germline V CDR1 and CDR2: SQVTM, ANQGSEA. This chain's CDR3 is CSVGYGGDEQFF. The CDR3 region has the DNA TGCAGCGTGGGATACGGAGGAGACGAGCAGTTCTTC.

The chain combines TRBV27 with TRBJ1-5; weak D call: TRBD1 (6 bases). CDR1 is MNHEY, CDR2 SMNVEV, per germline (reference sequence). V was shortened by 5 bases and J by 0 bases, with 11 bases between the two germline ends. The CDR3 has 15 amino acids. The CDR3 protein is CASSRQVDSNQPQHF. CDR3 sequence (DNA): TGTGCCAGCAGTAGACAGGTTGATAGCAATCAGCCCCAGCATTTT.

This clone has only a few counts. The chain couples TRBV3-1 (or the pseudogene TRBV3-2) to TRBJ2-2; TRBD1 might be the D (5 bases). Trimming took 1 base from V and 1 from J, leaving 7 bases between them. The germline V gene has CDR1 LGHDT and CDR2 YNNKEL (reference sequence). The CDR3 extends over 15 amino acids. CDR3 sequence (DNA): TGTGCCAGCAGCCAAGGACAGATGAACACCGGGGAGCTGTTTTTT. It specifies CASSQGQMNTGELFF.

The chain recombines TRBV28 with TRBJ1-5, with no clear D. The CDR3 runs to 11 residues. The V end was cut by 3 bases, the J end by 9 bases, with 6 bases between. Germline CDR1 MDHEN, CDR2 SYDVKM. The CDR3: CASSLIPPQHF. The CDR3 DNA follows: TGTGCCAGCAGTTTGATTCCGCCCCAGCATTTT.

This clone has just a few counts. The gene calls are TRBV27 and TRBJ1-2; D is ambiguous. The length of the CDR3 is 15 residues. Germline CDR1 and CDR2: MNHEY and SMNVEV (reference sequence). Trimming left V 4 bases short and J 7 bases short, with 19 bases between. CDR3 DNA sequence: TGTGCCAGCAGTTCTGATGAGAGGGCTGGGAGTGGCTACACCTTC. Protein product: CASSSDERAGSGYTF.

V is TRBV7-3 and J is TRBJ1-1; the D gene is possibly TRBD1 (5 bases). With 0 bases removed from V and 1 base from J, the gap between germline ends came to 6 bases. Germline V lookup: CDR1 SGHTA, CDR2 FQGTGA. The CDR3 length is 14 residues. The CDR3 sequence is CASSLTQGNTEAFF. The DNA for the CDR3 is TGTGCCAGCAGCTTAACCCAGGGGAACACTGAAGCTTTCTTT.

The chain uses TRBV10-3 and TRBJ2-4; D remains unclear. Germline V gene lookup returns CDR1 ENHRY and CDR2 SYGVKD. This CDR3 comprises 15 residues. V lost 4 bases and J 7 bases, leaving 17 bases between the germline ends. CDR3: CAISAGPETGNIQYF. The CDR3, as DNA: TGTGCCATCAGTGCCGGGCCTGAAACCGGGAACATTCAGTACTTC.

The gene calls are TRBV15 and TRBJ2-3, with 7 bases identical to TRBD2. Germline V gene data show CDR1 as LNHNV and CDR2 as YYDKDF (reference sequence). CDR3 size: 16 residues. Trimming at V came to 1 base and at J to 10 bases, leaving 14 bases not matched to a gene. CDR3 region: CATSRVQAGDFIAQYF. Written as DNA, the CDR3 is TGTGCCACCAGCAGAGTTCAGGCGGGAGATTTTATCGCGCAGTATTTT.

V gene TRBV5-1 combines with J gene TRBJ2-2; tentative D call: TRBD2 (6 bases). Germline V lookup: CDR1 SGHRS, CDR2 YFSETQ. Trimming took off 0 bases at V and 4 bases at J, with 10 bases between the two ends. CDR3 length: 15 amino acids. CDR3 sequence reads: CASSLVTGGTGELFF. The CDR3 DNA is TGCGCCAGCAGCTTGGTTACCGGGGGCACCGGGGAGCTGTTTTTT.